These 16 T cell receptor beta chains came from one sample sequenced in a study of tumor-infiltrating lymphocytes in localized non-small cell lung cancer (dated by TCRdb to about 2021). Libraries were made using the immunoSEQ multiplex PCR assay. In its TCRdb copy, this immuneACCESS table keeps in-frame sequences only and misses some clones. Where compared with another copy, unresolved V genes explain less than half of these, and the others have no known cause. This sample is represented by some 30,000 clones; over 75% of them were singletons. The top ten clones comprise roughly 2% of the sample. The source material was lung tumor tissue. These receptors were obtained from a human donor with non-small cell lung cancer.

The chain couples TRBV6-6 to TRBJ2-3; 8 positions match TRBD2. Germline CDR1 reads MNHNY; CDR2 reads SVGAGI (reference sequence). J lost 5 bases, V lost 1 base, and 8 bases had no gene match. The CDR3 runs 16 residues. DNA for the CDR3: TGTGCCAGCAGTTACTTTCGGGGGGGGCCGGAAGATACGCAGTATTTT. It translates to CASSYFRGGPEDTQYF.

This clone occurred a few times. The gene calls are TRBV7-2 and TRBJ2-4; the match to TRBD2 covers 12 bases. V lost 4 bases to trimming and J lost 0 bases; unmatched junction nucleotides: 7. The CDR3 runs 18 residues. CDR1 is SGHTA, CDR2 FQGNSA, per germline. DNA for the CDR3: TGTGCCAGCAGCTCGGCAAGACTAGCGGGGGAAGCCAAAAACATTCAGTACTTC. Encoded protein: CASSSARLAGEAKNIQYF.

The chain is built from TRBV27 and TRBJ2-3; D might be TRBD2 (6 bases). CDR1 and CDR2 (germline): MNHEY, SMNVEV (reference sequence). The CDR3 extends over 13 amino acids. V lost 3 bases to trimming and J lost 4 bases, with 8 bases between them. The CDR3 DNA reads as TGTGCCAGCAGTTTCGGCGGGGCAGATACGCAGTATTTT. Translation gives CASSFGGADTQYF.

This clone occurred once. This chain connects TRBV18 to TRBJ1-1; D is unclear. Trimming cost V 3 bases and J 0 bases, with 8 bases left between them. The germline CDR1 and CDR2 sequences are KGHSH and LQKENI. The CDR3 sequence is 14 residues long. The CDR3 DNA reads as TGTGCCAGCTCACCTCCGACATTGAACACTGAAGCTTTCTTT. It yields the protein CASSPPTLNTEAFF.

J is TRBJ2-3 and V is TRBV5-6, with 13 bases fitting TRBD2. V dropped 4 bases and J dropped 0; count of bases not matched to a gene: 8. Germline V gives CDR1 SGHDT, CDR2 YYEEEE. The CDR3 runs to 18 residues. The CDR3, as DNA: TGTGCCAGCAGCCTGACTAGCGGGGGGCTCTATAGCACAGATACGCAGTATTTT. It encodes CASSLTSGGLYSTDTQYF.

V gene TRBV30 combines with J gene TRBJ2-1, with D maybe TRBD1 (6 bases). This CDR3 contains 14 residues. Germline CDR1 reads GTSNPN; CDR2 reads SVGIG (reference sequence). The ends were cut back, 4 bases at V and 10 bases at J, with 20 bases in the middle. CDR3 sequence (DNA): TGTGCCTGGAACTGGGCAAATTGGGGGACAGAGCAGTTCTTC. As protein: CAWNWANWGTEQFF.

This sequence joins TRBV27 and TRBJ2-3, with 10 bases lining up with TRBD2. V gave up 5 bases and J gave up 9 bases; unmatched junction bases: 14. This CDR3 has 16 amino acids. Germline values: CDR1 MNHEY, CDR2 SMNVEV (reference sequence). The CDR3 sequence is CASSIRSGGTLGTQYF. For the CDR3, the DNA is TGTGCCAGCAGTATCCGTAGCGGGGGGACCCTTGGGACGCAGTATTTT.

V is TRBV10-3 and J is TRBJ2-1; 15 positions match TRBD2. The CDR3 totals 15 residues. V shed 6 bases and J 5 bases; nucleotides not matched to a gene: 2. Germline assignment: CDR1 ENHRY and CDR2 SYGVKD. CDR3 coding DNA: TGTGCCATCAGGGGGACTAGCGGGGGGCACAATGAGCAGTTCTTC. This gives the protein CAIRGTSGGHNEQFF.

The chain carries TRBV7-9 and TRBJ2-5; 10 bases are shared with TRBD2. This CDR3 contains 14 residues. J was trimmed by 5 bases and V by 6 bases; bases with no gene match: 6. Germline V CDR1 and CDR2: SEHNR, FQNEAQ (reference sequence). The CDR3 here is CASRRGLASETQYF. CDR3 in DNA: TGTGCCAGCAGGCGGGGACTAGCGAGCGAGACCCAGTACTTC.

The rearrangement links TRBV6-6 to TRBJ2-7; TRBD2 might be the D (6 bases). The CDR3 is 14 residues long. V lost 5 bases, J lost 6 bases, and 17 bases lay in between. Per the germline V gene, CDR1 is MNHNY and CDR2 is SVGAGI (reference sequence). DNA for the CDR3: TGTGCCAGCAGTCAACATGGAGGGAATGCCGAGCAGTACTTC. It specifies CASSQHGGNAEQYF.

V is TRBV9 and J is TRBJ1-1, with 9 bases identical to TRBD1. After removal of 2 bases from V and 4 bases from J, the junction contained 3 bases not matched to a gene. The CDR3 runs to 14 residues. Germline V gives CDR1 SGDLS, CDR2 YYNGEE. The CDR3 sequence: CASSVTGGGTEAFF. The DNA of the CDR3 is TGTGCCAGCAGCGTGACAGGGGGGGGCACTGAAGCTTTCTTT.

This sequence joins TRBV30 and TRBJ1-6; the D gene is possibly TRBD1 (6 bases). Trimming took 4 bases from V and 10 from J, leaving 17 bases between them. This CDR3 is built from 14 residues. The germline gives CDR1 GTSNPN, CDR2 SVGIG (reference sequence). The CDR3 region is CAWTPTGLGSPLHF. CDR3 sequence (DNA): TGTGCCTGGACCCCGACAGGTTTGGGCTCACCCCTCCACTTT.

The chain recombines TRBV10-3 with TRBJ1-1; D not resolved. The V gene's germline CDR1 is ENHRY and CDR2 SYGVKD. The CDR3 consists of 12 residues. The V and J ends lost 8 bases and 5 bases respectively, with 12 bases between them. The CDR3 loop is CAISPQRTEAFF. CDR3 sequence (DNA): TGTGCCATCTCTCCACAGCGAACTGAAGCTTTCTTT.

The chain recombines TRBV10-2 with TRBJ2-1; 8 bases are shared with TRBD1. V lost 0 bases to trimming and J lost 5 bases; unmatched junction nucleotides: 0. This CDR3 contains 14 residues. The germline CDR1 and CDR2 sequences are WSHSY and SAAADI. CDR3 DNA sequence: TGCGCCAGCAGTGAGTCGACAGGGGACAATGAGCAGTTCTTC. It codes for CASSESTGDNEQFF.

This clone was observed once. V usage is TRBV4-1 and J usage is TRBJ1-5; D might be TRBD1 (6 bases). The CDR3 runs to 14 residues. V was shortened by 1 base and J by 6 bases, with 10 bases between the two germline ends. CDR1 MGHRA and CDR2 YSYEKL come from the germline V gene. CDR3 nucleotides: TGCGCCAGCAGCCAAGGGATACAGGGTCAGCCCCAGCATTTT. Translating it yields CASSQGIQGQPQHF.

The chain employs TRBV6-1 and TRBJ1-1; 8 bases fit TRBD1. Germline assignment: CDR1 MNHNS and CDR2 SASEGT. This CDR3 has 14 residues. V lost 4 bases and J lost 10; bases outside the gene matches: 11. CDR3 loop: CASSAGQGSIRAFF. The CDR3 bases are TGTGCCAGCAGTGCCGGACAGGGATCCATCCGAGCTTTCTTT.